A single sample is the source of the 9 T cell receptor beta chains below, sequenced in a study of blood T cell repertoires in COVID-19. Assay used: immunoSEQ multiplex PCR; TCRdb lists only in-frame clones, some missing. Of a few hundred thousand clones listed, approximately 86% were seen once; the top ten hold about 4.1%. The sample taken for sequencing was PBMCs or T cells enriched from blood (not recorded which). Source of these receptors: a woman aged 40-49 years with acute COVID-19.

CDR3 loop: CASSQGLAGGGEQYF. In DNA, the CDR3 is TGTGCCAGCAGCCAAGGACTAGCGGGAGGGGGTGAGCAGTACTTC. The rearrangement uses TRBV14 and TRBJ2-7; 14 nucleotides agree with TRBD2. There are 15 residues in the CDR3. Looked up from germline, CDR1 is SGHDN and CDR2 is FVKESK. V lost 1 base, J lost 7 bases, and 3 bases stayed unmatched.

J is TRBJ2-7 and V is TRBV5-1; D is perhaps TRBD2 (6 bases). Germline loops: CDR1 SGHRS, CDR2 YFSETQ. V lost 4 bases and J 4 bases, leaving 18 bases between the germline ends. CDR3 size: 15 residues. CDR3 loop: CASSAGWGSGYEQYF. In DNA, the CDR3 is TGCGCCAGCAGCGCGGGGTGGGGTAGTGGGTACGAGCAGTACTTC. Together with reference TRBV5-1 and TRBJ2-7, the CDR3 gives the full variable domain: KAGVTQTPRYLIKTRGQQVTLSCSPISGHRSVSWYQQTPGQGLQFLFEYFSETQRNKGNFPGRFSGRQFSNSRSEMNVSTLELGDSALYLCASSAGWGSGYEQYFGPGTRLTVT.

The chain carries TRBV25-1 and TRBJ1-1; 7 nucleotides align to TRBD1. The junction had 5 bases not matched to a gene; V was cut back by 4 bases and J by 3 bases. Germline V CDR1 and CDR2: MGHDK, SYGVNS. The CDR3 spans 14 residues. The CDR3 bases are TGTGCCAGCAGTGGACTTACAGGGGACACTGAAGCTTTCTTT. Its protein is CASSGLTGDTEAFF. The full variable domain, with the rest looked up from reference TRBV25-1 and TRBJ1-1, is EADIYQTPRYLVIGTGKKITLECSQTMGHDKMYWYQQDPGMELHLIHYSYGVNSTEKGDLSSESTVSRIRTEHFPLTLESARPSHTSQYLCASSGLTGDTEAFFGQGTRLTVV.

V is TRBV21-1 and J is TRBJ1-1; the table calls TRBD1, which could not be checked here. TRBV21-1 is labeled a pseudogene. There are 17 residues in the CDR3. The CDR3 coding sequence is TGTGCCAGCAACCTGGACAGGGCCTCCGTGGATAACACTGAAGCTTTCTTT. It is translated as CASNLDRASVDNTEAFF.

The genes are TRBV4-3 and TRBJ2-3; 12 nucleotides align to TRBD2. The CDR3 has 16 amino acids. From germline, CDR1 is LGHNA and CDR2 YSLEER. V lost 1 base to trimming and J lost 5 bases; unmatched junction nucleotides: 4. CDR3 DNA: TGCGCCAGCAGCCAAGGACTAGCGGGGGAGGGAGATACGCAGTATTTT. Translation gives CASSQGLAGEGDTQYF.

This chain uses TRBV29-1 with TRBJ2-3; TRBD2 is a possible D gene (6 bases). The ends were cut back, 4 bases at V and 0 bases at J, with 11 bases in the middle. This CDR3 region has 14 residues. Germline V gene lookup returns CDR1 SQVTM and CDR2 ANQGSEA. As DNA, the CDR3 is TGCAGCGTTGTACTAGCCACCAGCACAGATACGCAGTATTTT. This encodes CSVVLATSTDTQYF.

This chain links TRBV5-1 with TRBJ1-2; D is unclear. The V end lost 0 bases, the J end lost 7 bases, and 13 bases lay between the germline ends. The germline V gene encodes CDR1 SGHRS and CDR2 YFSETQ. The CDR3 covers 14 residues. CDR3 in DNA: TGCGCCAGCAGCTTGGAGCCGGAGGTTCGTGGCTACACCTTC. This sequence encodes CASSLEPEVRGYTF. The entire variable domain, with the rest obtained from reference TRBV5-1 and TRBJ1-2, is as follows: KAGVTQTPRYLIKTRGQQVTLSCSPISGHRSVSWYQQTPGQGLQFLFEYFSETQRNKGNFPGRFSGRQFSNSRSEMNVSTLELGDSALYLCASSLEPEVRGYTFGSGTRLTVV.

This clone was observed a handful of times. The CDR3 sequence is CASSLRTGAQNTEAFF. CDR3 DNA sequence: TGTGCCAGCAGCTTACGGACAGGGGCCCAGAACACTGAAGCTTTCTTT. This sequence joins TRBV7-9 and TRBJ1-1; 9 positions match TRBD1. The CDR3 loop spans 16 amino acids. J gave up 1 base and V 2 bases, and 5 bases lay outside the gene matches. Germline CDR1 and CDR2: SEHNR and FQNEAQ (reference sequence).

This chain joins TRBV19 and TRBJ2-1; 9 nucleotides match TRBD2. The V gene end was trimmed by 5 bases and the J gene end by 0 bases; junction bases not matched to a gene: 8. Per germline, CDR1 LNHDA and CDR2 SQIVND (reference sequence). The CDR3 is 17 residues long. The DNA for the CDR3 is TGTGCCAGTAGTCCACGACTAGCGGTAAGCTCCTACAATGAGCAGTTCTTC. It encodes CASSPRLAVSSYNEQFF.